This is a list of T cell receptor beta chains from one sample in a study of regulatory T cells in long-lasting Graves disease. Via MiXCR, TCRdb re-called the multiplex PCR reads, giving one row per CDR3 protein. The sample shows over 400,000 distinct CDR3 sequences, 11% to 15% of them seen only once. These same records also appear under a second study, on T cells in Graves' hyperthyroidism and ophthalmopathy.

The source material was peripheral blood mononuclear cells (PBMCs), sampled at new diagnosis, from a patient treated with antithyroid drugs. These receptors originate from a woman between 45 and 60 years old with Graves disease. The CDR3 runs from the conserved cysteine through the conserved F or W. Each record gives: V gene, D gene, J gene, clone size, CDR3 protein, CDR3 DNA. The D gene is left open where the match is weak. Clone size is shown for a subset of rows, as once, few, many or a class of expanded clone.

TRBV7-6	TRBD2	TRBJ2-5	many	CASSPGLLAEETQYF	TGTGCCAGCAGCCCTGGATTACTAGCGGAAGAGACCCAGTACTTC
TRBV5-1	.	TRBJ1-1	many	CASSPGELNTEAFF	TGCGCCAGCAGCCCAGGGGAACTGAACACTGAAGCTTTCTTT
TRBV7-9	.	TRBJ1-4	many	CASSTRMGRGEKLFF	TGTGCCAGCAGCACCCGAATGGGACGGGGTGAAAAACTGTTTTTT
TRBV6-1	TRBD2	TRBJ2-3	many	CASRRIAGVGTDTQYF	TGTGCCAGCAGGAGGATAGCGGGAGTTGGCACAGATACGCAGTATTTT
TRBV5-1	.	TRBJ2-2	few	CASSGRGANTGELFF	TGCGCCAGCAGCGGACGAGGGGCGAACACCGGGGAGCTGTTTTTT
TRBV7-2	.	TRBJ2-1	many	CASSPTDFYFRSEQFF	TGTGCCAGCAGCCCTACCGACTTCTACTTTCGGAGTGAGCAGTTCTTC
TRBV28	.	TRBJ1-1	few	CASSAPRGNTEAFF	TGTGCCAGCAGTGCCCCGAGGGGGAACACTGAAGCTTTCTTT
TRBV28	.	TRBJ1-5	.	CASSPGTDPGQPQHF	TGTGCCAGCAGTCCCGGGACGGACCCAGGGCAGCCCCAGCATTTT
TRBV13	.	TRBJ2-7	many	CASSFPRGEQYF	TGTGCCAGCAGCTTCCCGCGGGGCGAGCAGTACTTC
TRBV5-1	.	TRBJ2-3	many	CASSLHRTTSTDTQYF	TGCGCCAGCAGCTTACACAGGACTACTAGCACAGATACGCAGTATTTT
TRBV19	.	TRBJ2-7	.	CASSSAEWNEQYF	TGTGCCAGTAGTAGCGCAGAATGGAACGAGCAGTACTTC
TRBV5-5	.	TRBJ1-5	few	CASSFGQPKGTNQPQHF	TGTGCCAGCAGCTTCGGCCAGCCAAAAGGGACAAATCAGCCCCAGCATTTT
TRBV6-1	.	TRBJ2-1	few	CASRTASYNEQFF	TGTGCCAGTCGTACGGCCTCCTACAATGAGCAGTTCTTC
TRBV28	TRBD2	TRBJ2-3	medium-sized	CASSPPLVAGSSTDTQYF	TGTGCCAGCAGTCCCCCTCTGGTAGCGGGATCAAGCACAGATACGCAGTATTTT
TRBV10-1	TRBD2	TRBJ2-7	many	CASSLLGLAGGFCCYEQYF	TGCGCCAGCAGCCTACTGGGACTAGCGGGAGGCTTTTGCTGCTACGAGCAGTACTTC
TRBV6-5	TRBD2	TRBJ2-2	many	CASSLGLASKELFF	TGTGCCAGCAGTTTGGGACTAGCGAGCAAGGAGCTGTTTTTT
TRBV28	TRBD1	TRBJ2-7	many	CASRDRGRGSYEQYF	TGTGCCAGCAGGGACAGGGGGCGCGGGTCCTACGAGCAGTACTTC
TRBV28	TRBD2	TRBJ2-1	many	CASRPGLAFNEQFF	TGTGCCAGCAGACCGGGACTAGCTTTCAATGAGCAGTTCTTC
TRBV7-2	.	TRBJ2-2	many	CASSLVGRNTGELFF	TGTGCCAGCAGCTTAGTGGGGAGAAACACCGGGGAGCTGTTTTTT
TRBV5-1	TRBD2	TRBJ2-5	few	CASSISGTSSQETQYF	TGCGCCAGCAGCATAAGCGGGACTAGCAGCCAAGAGACCCAGTACTTC
TRBV6-5	TRBD1	TRBJ1-2	many	CASSYKGQNYGYTF	TGTGCCAGCAGTTACAAGGGACAGAACTATGGCTACACCTTC
TRBV12-3/TRBV12-4	TRBD1	TRBJ2-7	many	CASSSPGQGLYEQYF	TGTGCCAGCAGCTCGCCGGGACAGGGTTTGTATGAGCAGTACTTC
TRBV11-2	.	TRBJ2-7	.	CASSLWGGATAYEQYF	TGTGCCAGCAGCTTATGGGGCGGAGCTACCGCCTACGAGCAGTACTTC
TRBV2	.	TRBJ1-3	many	CASSSPGSRGAGNTIYF	TGTGCCAGCAGTTCCCCGGGGTCCAGGGGAGCTGGAAACACCATATATTTT
TRBV11-2	.	TRBJ2-5	many	CASSLGPLGPEETQYF	TGTGCCAGCAGCTTAGGGCCATTGGGCCCTGAAGAGACCCAGTACTTC
TRBV4-1	.	TRBJ2-5	few	CASSQVTGVETQYF	TGCGCCAGCAGCCAAGTCACCGGGGTGGAGACCCAGTACTTC
TRBV2	TRBD2	TRBJ2-3	many	CASSGGSGGDTQYF	TGTGCCAGCAGTGGTGGTTCGGGGGGAGATACGCAGTATTTT
TRBV7-2	.	TRBJ2-5	.	CASSSWNRDKETPYF	TGTGCCAGCAGCTCCTGGAACAGGGATAAAGAGACCCCGTACTTC
TRBV29-1	.	TRBJ2-7	few	CSVAVDTSYEQYF	TGCAGCGTGGCGGTGGACACCAGCTACGAGCAGTACTTC
TRBV27	.	TRBJ2-1	few	CASSLSIVRSYNEQFF	TGTGCCAGCAGTTTATCGATTGTAAGGTCCTACAATGAGCAGTTCTTC
TRBV6-1	TRBD1	TRBJ2-6	.	CASSSGTGGSSGANVLTF	TGTGCCAGCAGCTCCGGGACAGGGGGTTCCTCTGGGGCCAACGTCCTGACTTTC
TRBV2	.	TRBJ1-2	many	CASTREGRGGDYGYTF	TGTGCCAGCACCAGAGAGGGGCGAGGTGGGGACTATGGCTACACCTTC
TRBV28	TRBD1	TRBJ1-2	many	CASSAGQGHYGYTF	TGTGCCAGCAGCGCGGGACAGGGCCACTATGGCTACACCTTC
TRBV5-1	.	TRBJ1-5	few	CASSSSGADTDTQHF	TGCGCCAGCAGCTCAAGCGGAGCCGACACAGATACGCAGCATTTT
TRBV7-9	.	TRBJ2-7	many	CASSFRGTYEQYF	TGTGCCAGCAGTTTCCGAGGGACCTACGAGCAGTACTTC
TRBV12-3/TRBV12-4	.	TRBJ2-2	many	CASHPPGRSAGELFF	TGTGCCAGCCACCCCCCGGGTCGTAGCGCCGGGGAGCTGTTTTTT
TRBV11-2	TRBD2	TRBJ2-1	many	CASSGLAGGYNEQFF	TGTGCCAGCAGCGGACTAGCGGGAGGCTACAATGAGCAGTTCTTC
TRBV11-3	.	TRBJ2-1	many	CASSTGEGNEQFF	TGTGCCAGCAGCACGGGAGAGGGGAATGAGCAGTTCTTC
TRBV5-5	.	TRBJ2-7	.	CASAAGGWGEQYF	TGTGCCAGCGCCGCGGGTGGTTGGGGCGAGCAGTACTTC
TRBV4-1	.	TRBJ1-6	.	CASSQEKGLINSPLHF	TGCGCCAGCAGCCAAGAGAAGGGACTGATTAATTCACCCCTCCACTTT
TRBV28	.	TRBJ2-7	many	CASIPGGVTPSYEQYF	TGTGCCAGCATCCCTGGCGGGGTCACGCCTTCCTACGAGCAGTACTTC
TRBV7-9	.	TRBJ1-2	few	CASSSPRGTNYGYTF	TGTGCCAGCAGCTCACCAAGGGGGACTAACTATGGCTACACCTTC
TRBV12-3/TRBV12-4	.	TRBJ2-7	.	CASSPDIQNEQYF	TGTGCCAGCAGCCCGGACATTCAAAACGAGCAGTACTTC
TRBV5-5	.	TRBJ2-1	many	CASSLGKGDYNEQFF	TGTGCCAGCAGCTTGGGGAAGGGAGACTACAATGAGCAGTTCTTC
TRBV30	.	TRBJ1-3	.	CAWSTLTNSGNTIYF	TGTGCCTGGAGTACCCTGACCAACTCTGGAAACACCATATATTTT